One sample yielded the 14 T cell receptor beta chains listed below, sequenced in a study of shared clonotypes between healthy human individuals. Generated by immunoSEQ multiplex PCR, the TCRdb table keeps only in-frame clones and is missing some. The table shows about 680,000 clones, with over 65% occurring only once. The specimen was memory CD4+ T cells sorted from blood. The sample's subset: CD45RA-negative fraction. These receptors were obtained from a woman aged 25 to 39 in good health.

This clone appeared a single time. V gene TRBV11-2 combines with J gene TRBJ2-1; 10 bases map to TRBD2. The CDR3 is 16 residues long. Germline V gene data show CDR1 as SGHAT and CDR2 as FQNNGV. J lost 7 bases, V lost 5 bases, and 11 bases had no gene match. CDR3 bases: TGTGCCAGCAGCCTAACCCTAGCGGGAGCGAATAATGAGCAGTTCTTC. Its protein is CASSLTLAGANNEQFF.

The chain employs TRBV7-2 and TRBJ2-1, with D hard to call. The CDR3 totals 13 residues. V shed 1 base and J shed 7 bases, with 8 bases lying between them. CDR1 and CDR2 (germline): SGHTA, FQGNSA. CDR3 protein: CASSLGRQNEQFF. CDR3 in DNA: TGTGCCAGCAGCTTAGGACGACAAAATGAGCAGTTCTTC.

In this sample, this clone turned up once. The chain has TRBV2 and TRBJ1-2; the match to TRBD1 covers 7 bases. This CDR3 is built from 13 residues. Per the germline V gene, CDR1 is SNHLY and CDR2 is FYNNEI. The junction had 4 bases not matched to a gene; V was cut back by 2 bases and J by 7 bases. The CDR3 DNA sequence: TGTGCCAGCAGTGAAACAGGGGCCATTGGCTACACCTTC. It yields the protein CASSETGAIGYTF.

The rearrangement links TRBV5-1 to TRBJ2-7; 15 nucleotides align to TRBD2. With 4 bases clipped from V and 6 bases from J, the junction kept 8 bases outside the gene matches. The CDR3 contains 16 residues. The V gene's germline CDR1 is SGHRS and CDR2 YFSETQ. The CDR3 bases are TGCGCCAGCAGCCCAGGACTAGCGGGAGGGAGGGGCGAGCAGTACTTC. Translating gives CASSPGLAGGRGEQYF.

CDR3 protein: CAISFDSGANVLTF. In DNA, the CDR3 is TGTGCCATCAGTTTCGACTCTGGGGCCAACGTCCTGACTTTC. This chain links TRBV10-3 with TRBJ2-6; D is unclear. V lost 5 bases to trimming and J lost 0 bases, with 5 bases between them. The germline V gene has CDR1 ENHRY and CDR2 SYGVKD. This CDR3 is built from 14 residues.

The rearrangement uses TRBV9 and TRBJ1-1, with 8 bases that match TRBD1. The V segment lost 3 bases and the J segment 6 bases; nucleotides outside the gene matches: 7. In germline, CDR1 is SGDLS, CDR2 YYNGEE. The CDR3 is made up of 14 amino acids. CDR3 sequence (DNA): TGTGCCAGCAGCGGGCGACAGGGGCGGGCTGAAGCTTTCTTT. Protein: CASSGRQGRAEAFF.

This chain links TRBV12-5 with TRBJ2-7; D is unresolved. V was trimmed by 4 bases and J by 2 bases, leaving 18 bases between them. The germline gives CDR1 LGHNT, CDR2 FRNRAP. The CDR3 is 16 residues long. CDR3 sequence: CASGSIFQPRTYEQYF. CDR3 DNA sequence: TGTGCTAGTGGTTCTATTTTTCAGCCCCGAACCTACGAGCAGTACTTC. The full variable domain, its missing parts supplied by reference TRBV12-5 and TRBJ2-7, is DARVTQTPRHKVTEMGQEVTMRCQPILGHNTVFWYRQTMMQGLELLAYFRNRAPLDDSGMPKDRFSAEMPDATLATLKIQPSEPRDSAVYFCASGSIFQPRTYEQYFGPGTRLTVT.

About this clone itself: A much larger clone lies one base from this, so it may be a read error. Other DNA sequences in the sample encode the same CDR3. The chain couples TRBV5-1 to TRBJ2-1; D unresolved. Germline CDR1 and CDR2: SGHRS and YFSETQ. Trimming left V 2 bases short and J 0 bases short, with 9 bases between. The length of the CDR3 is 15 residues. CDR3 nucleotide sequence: TGCGCCAGCAGCTTAGACTCTAGCTCCTACAATGAGCAGTTCTTC. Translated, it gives CASSLDSSSYNEQFF.

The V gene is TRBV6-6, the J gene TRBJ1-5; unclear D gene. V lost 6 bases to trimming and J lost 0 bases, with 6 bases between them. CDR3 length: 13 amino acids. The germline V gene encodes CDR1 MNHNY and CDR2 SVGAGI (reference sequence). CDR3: CASRGFSNQPQHF. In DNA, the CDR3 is TGTGCCAGCAGGGGCTTTAGCAATCAGCCCCAGCATTTT.

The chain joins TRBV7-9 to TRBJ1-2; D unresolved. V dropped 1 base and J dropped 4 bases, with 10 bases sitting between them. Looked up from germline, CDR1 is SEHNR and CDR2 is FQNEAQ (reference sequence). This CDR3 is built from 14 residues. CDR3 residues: CASSLVSLPYGYTF. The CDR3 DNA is TGTGCCAGCAGCTTAGTTTCCCTTCCCTATGGCTACACCTTC.

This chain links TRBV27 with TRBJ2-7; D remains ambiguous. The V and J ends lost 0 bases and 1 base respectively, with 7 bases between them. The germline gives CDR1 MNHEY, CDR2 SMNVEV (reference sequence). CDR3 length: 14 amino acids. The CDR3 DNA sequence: TGTGCCAGCAGTTTATCGCCTATTTCCTACGAGCAGTACTTC. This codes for CASSLSPISYEQYF.

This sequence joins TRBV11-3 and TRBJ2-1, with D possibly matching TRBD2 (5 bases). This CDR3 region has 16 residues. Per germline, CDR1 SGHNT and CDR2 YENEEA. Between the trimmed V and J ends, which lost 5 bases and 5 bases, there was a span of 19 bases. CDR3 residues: CASSADGQRPDNEQFF. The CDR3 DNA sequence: TGTGCCAGCAGCGCCGACGGCCAGCGGCCCGACAATGAGCAGTTCTTC.

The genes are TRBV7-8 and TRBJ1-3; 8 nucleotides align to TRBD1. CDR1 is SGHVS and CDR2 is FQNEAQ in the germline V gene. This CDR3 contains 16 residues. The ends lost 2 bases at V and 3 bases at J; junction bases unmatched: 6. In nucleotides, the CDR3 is TGTGCCAGCAGCTTATCGGGCAGGGGGCTTGGAAACACCATATATTTT. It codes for CASSLSGRGLGNTIYF.

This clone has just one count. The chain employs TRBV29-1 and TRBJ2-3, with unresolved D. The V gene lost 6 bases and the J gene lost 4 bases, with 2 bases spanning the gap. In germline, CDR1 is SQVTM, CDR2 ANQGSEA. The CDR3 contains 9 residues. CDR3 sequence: CSVADTQYF. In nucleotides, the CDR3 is TGCAGCGTAGCAGATACGCAGTATTTT.